One sample yielded the 18 T cell receptor beta chains listed below, sequenced in a study of blood T cell repertoires in COVID-19. Some clones are missing from TCRdb's copy, which holds only in-frame ones; the method was immunoSEQ multiplex PCR. This table has over 150,000 clones, 80% to 85% appearing once. The sequenced sample consisted of peripheral blood. Every receptor here comes from a man in his sixties or seventies with active or convalescent COVID-19.

The chain carries TRBV18 and TRBJ1-2; D is possibly TRBD1 (6 bases). The germline V gene has CDR1 KGHSH and CDR2 LQKENI. V gave up 3 bases and J gave up 8 bases, with 13 bases separating them. The CDR3 spans 13 residues. In nucleotides, the CDR3 is TGTGCCAGCTCACCGCTGGACAGCGGCGGCTACACCTTC. It translates to CASSPLDSGGYTF.

V usage is TRBV10-2 and J usage is TRBJ2-2; 11 positions match TRBD2. This CDR3 is built from 15 residues. Unmatched junction bases numbered 4, after V lost 6 bases and J lost 4 bases. CDR1 and CDR2 from the germline V gene are WSHSY and SAAADI. The CDR3 sequence is CASRGTSGFTGELFF. CDR3 in DNA: TGCGCCAGCAGGGGGACTAGCGGCTTCACCGGGGAGCTGTTTTTT.

This chain uses TRBV18 with TRBJ2-7; D is undetermined. V was clipped by 2 bases and J by 0 bases, with 11 bases between them. CDR1 is KGHSH and CDR2 is LQKENI in the germline V gene. This CDR3 spans 15 amino acids. For the CDR3, the DNA is TGTGCCAGCTCACCAAGCATACTGAACTCCTACGAGCAGTACTTC. The encoded protein is CASSPSILNSYEQYF.

J is TRBJ2-5 and V is TRBV7-8; 8 nucleotides agree with TRBD1. V lost 3 bases, J lost 0 bases, and 9 bases stayed unmatched. Per the germline V gene, CDR1 is SGHVS and CDR2 is FQNEAQ. This CDR3 comprises 17 residues. The CDR3 bases are TGTGCCAGCAGCTTGACTAGGGACAGGATCGACCAAGAGACCCAGTACTTC. As protein: CASSLTRDRIDQETQYF. The variable domain in full, with the rest retrieved from reference TRBV7-8 and TRBJ2-5, is GAGVSQSPRYKVAKRGQDVALRCDPISGHVSLFWYQQALGQGPEFLTYFQNEAQLDKSGLPSDRFFAERPEGSVSTLKIQRTQQEDSAVYLCASSLTRDRIDQETQYFGPGTRLLVL.

This chain uses TRBV7-9 with TRBJ2-3; 11 bases match TRBD2. Germline V lookup: CDR1 SEHNR, CDR2 FQNEAQ (reference sequence). The CDR3 length is 14 residues. The V gene end was trimmed by 7 bases and the J gene end by 7 bases; junction bases not matched to a gene: 7. The CDR3 loop is CASNPSGGINTQYF. The CDR3 nucleotides are TGTGCCAGCAACCCTAGCGGGGGGATCAATACGCAGTATTTT.

The chain is built from TRBV27 and TRBJ1-5, with TRBD1 matching over 9 bases. The junction had 8 bases not matched to a gene; V was cut back by 6 bases and J by 2 bases. This CDR3 has 16 residues. Germline-derived CDR1 and CDR2 are MNHEY and SMNVEV (reference sequence). The CDR3 protein is CASRPRQGVGNQPQHF. The CDR3 DNA follows: TGTGCCAGCAGACCCCGACAGGGGGTAGGCAATCAGCCCCAGCATTTT.

V and J are TRBV19 and TRBJ2-2; TRBD2 matches at 11 bases. The CDR3 sequence is 17 residues long. Germline V CDR1 and CDR2: LNHDA, SQIVND (reference sequence). Unmatched junction bases numbered 9, after V lost 4 bases and J lost 5 bases. The CDR3 loop is CASSTLTSGSNTGELFF. The CDR3 nucleotides are TGTGCCAGTAGTACCTTAACTAGCGGGAGCAATACCGGGGAGCTGTTTTTT.

The chain is built from TRBV6-4 and TRBJ2-5; maybe TRBD2 (6 bases). From germline, CDR1 is MRHNA and CDR2 SNTAGT. CDR3 size: 13 residues. Trimming stripped 4 bases from V and 4 bases from J, with 10 bases between. In nucleotides, the CDR3 is TGTGCCAGCAGTGTAATGGGAGGAGAGACCCAGTACTTC. Protein: CASSVMGGETQYF.

The CDR3, as DNA: TGTGCCAGCTCGTCACCGTACAGGGCAAAGACTGAAGCTTTCTTT. Translated, it gives CASSSPYRAKTEAFF. This chain connects TRBV6-5 to TRBJ1-1; a weak D match, TRBD1 (6 bases). Trimming shortened V by 8 bases and J by 5 bases, and 21 bases separated the two germline ends. The CDR3 contains 15 residues. Germline assignment: CDR1 MNHEY and CDR2 SVGAGI.

The chain links TRBV27 to TRBJ1-3; a possible D gene is TRBD1 (5 bases). In germline, CDR1 is MNHEY, CDR2 SMNVEV (reference sequence). Between the trimmed V and J ends, which lost 6 bases and 4 bases, there was a span of 13 bases. This CDR3 is built from 14 residues. CDR3 residues: CASRGGTHGNTIYF. The DNA of the CDR3 is TGTGCCAGCAGGGGGGGGACCCACGGAAACACCATATATTTT.

The chain uses TRBV7-9 and TRBJ1-1, with a weak D call TRBD1 (5 bases). The germline V and J ends were trimmed by 1 base and 0 bases, with 15 bases remaining between them. CDR3 size: 17 residues. The germline CDR1 and CDR2 sequences are SEHNR and FQNEAQ (reference sequence). CDR3 DNA: TGTGCCAGCAGCTTAGAGCAGGGTATCGGAGTGAACACTGAAGCTTTCTTT. Protein product: CASSLEQGIGVNTEAFF.

This clone is a singleton in its sample. The CDR3 DNA is TGCGCCAGCAGCCTCGACAGGGTTTACTACAATGAGCAGTTCTTC. This codes for CASSLDRVYYNEQFF. The chain recombines TRBV4-3 with TRBJ2-1, with 7 bases lining up with TRBD1. The CDR3 has 15 amino acids. Germline V gives CDR1 LGHNA, CDR2 YSLEER. Trimming at V came to 4 bases and at J to 3 bases, leaving 6 bases not matched to a gene.

The chain couples TRBV7-3 to TRBJ1-1; D possibly corresponds to TRBD1 (5 bases). V shed 8 bases and J shed 1 base, with 11 bases lying between them. The germline V gene has CDR1 SGHTA and CDR2 FQGTGA. The CDR3 extends over 13 amino acids. The CDR3 nucleotides are TGTGCCAGCGGTCAGGGTTCGAACACTGAAGCTTTCTTT. This encodes CASGQGSNTEAFF.

This clone was observed a single time. CDR3 in amino acids: CASSAPPGRTANTEAFF. In nucleotides, the CDR3 is TGTGCCAGCAGCGCCCCTCCTGGGAGGACCGCAAACACTGAAGCTTTCTTT. V is TRBV9 and J is TRBJ1-1; D unresolved. CDR3 length equals 17 residues. Germline values: CDR1 SGDLS, CDR2 YYNGEE. V lost 3 bases and J 2 bases, leaving 20 bases between the germline ends.

The chain joins TRBV24-1 to TRBJ2-3, with TRBD2 matching over 9 bases. Germline trimming cut 0 bases from V and 3 bases from J; bases unmatched to any gene: 6. The CDR3 is 17 residues long. CDR1 and CDR2 from the germline V gene are KGHDR and SFDVKD. In DNA form, the CDR3 reads TGTGCCACCAGTGATTTGCAGATAGCGGGAGATACAGATACGCAGTATTTT. This translates into CATSDLQIAGDTDTQYF.

There are many counts of this clone. The V gene is TRBV15, the J gene TRBJ1-5, with 7 bases fitting TRBD1. The ends lost 3 bases at V and 3 bases at J; junction bases unmatched: 5. CDR3 length: 15 residues. Per germline, CDR1 LNHNV and CDR2 YYDKDF (reference sequence). The CDR3 region has the DNA TGTGCCACCAGCAGTTCCGGGACAGCCAATCAGCCCCAGCATTTT. Protein sequence: CATSSSGTANQPQHF. Combining the CDR3 with reference TRBV15 and TRBJ1-5 gives the whole variable domain DAMVIQNPRYQVTQFGKPVTLSCSQTLNHNVMYWYQQKSSQAPKLLFHYYDKDFNNEADTPDNFQSRRPNTSFCFLDIRSPGLGDTAMYLCATSSSGTANQPQHFGDGTRLSIL.

J is TRBJ2-7 and V is TRBV11-3; possible D gene TRBD2, 6 bases. Germline loops: CDR1 SGHNT, CDR2 YENEEA. V shed 0 bases and J shed 7 bases, with 13 bases lying between them. The CDR3 covers 14 residues. CDR3 amino acids: CASSLEPGAGEQYF. Written as DNA, the CDR3 is TGTGCCAGCAGCTTAGAACCGGGAGCTGGTGAGCAGTACTTC.

The chain recombines TRBV20-1 with TRBJ1-5; maybe TRBD1 (5 bases). This CDR3 is built from 14 residues. The V and J ends lost 3 bases and 2 bases respectively, with 11 bases between them. Germline-derived CDR1 and CDR2 are DFQATT and SNEGSKA (reference sequence). The CDR3 sequence is CSASSGLGNQPQHF. In DNA form, the CDR3 reads TGCAGTGCTAGTTCAGGGCTGGGCAATCAGCCCCAGCATTTT.